The clone carrying this T cell receptor (beta chain) was counted a few times. The data originate from a study of cytomegalovirus exposure and HLA in healthy donors. The overall study: An earlier analysis identified more than 90 million unique TCR beta sequences in approximately 190 million T cells.

PCR primers comprised 60 Vbeta and 13 Jbeta primers. Profiled with immunoSEQ multiplex PCR; TCRdb holds only in-frame clones, not every one. The data hold some 240,000 clones, with 70% to 85% observed a single time. The CDR3 sequence is 16 residues long. Trimming pared 0 bases from V and 4 bases from J, leaving 16 bases between. CDR1 and CDR2 (germline): SGHRS, YFSETQ. The sequencing sample was made of PBMCs. The clonotype comes from a male donor in good health and CMV-seronegative. The chain recombines TRBV5-1 with TRBJ1-1, with D hard to call. The CDR3 nucleotides read TGCGCCAGCAGCTTGGGGCCGGGAGGGTTGAGCACTGAAGCTTTCTTT. Amino acid sequence: CASSLGPGGLSTEAFF.